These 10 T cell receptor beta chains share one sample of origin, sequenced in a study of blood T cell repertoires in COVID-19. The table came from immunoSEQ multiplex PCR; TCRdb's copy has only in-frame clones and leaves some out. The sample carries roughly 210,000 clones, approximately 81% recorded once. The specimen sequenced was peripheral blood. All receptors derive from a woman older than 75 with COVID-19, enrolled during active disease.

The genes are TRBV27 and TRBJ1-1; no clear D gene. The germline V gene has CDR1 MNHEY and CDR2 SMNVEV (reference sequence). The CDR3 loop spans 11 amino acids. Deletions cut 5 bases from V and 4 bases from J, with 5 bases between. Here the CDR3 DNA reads TGTGCCAGCAGTATCGGCACTGAAGCTTTCTTT. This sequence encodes CASSIGTEAFF.

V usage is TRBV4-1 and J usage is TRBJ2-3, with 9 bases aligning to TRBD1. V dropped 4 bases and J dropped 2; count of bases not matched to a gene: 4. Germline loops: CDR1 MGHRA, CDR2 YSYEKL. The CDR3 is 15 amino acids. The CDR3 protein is CASSLGQGLTDTQYF. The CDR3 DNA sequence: TGCGCCAGCAGCCTTGGACAGGGGCTCACAGATACGCAGTATTTT.

DNA for the CDR3: TGCAGCGTGCAAGCTAACGGAAACACCATATATTTT. This translates into CSVQANGNTIYF. This chain uses TRBV29-1 with TRBJ1-3, with D uncertain. The CDR3 consists of 12 residues. Germline CDR1 is SQVTM and CDR2 is ANQGSEA. Trimming stripped 6 bases from V and 4 bases from J, with 10 bases between.

DNA of the CDR3: TGTGCCAGCTGGACAGGGAGCCCCTGGACCCTCCACTTT. It codes for CASWTGSPWTLHF. The V call is TRBV6-5, the J call TRBJ1-6; 8 nucleotides align to TRBD1. Losses at the gene ends were 8 bases for V and 14 bases for J; bases not matched to a gene: 11. Germline V gene lookup returns CDR1 MNHEY and CDR2 SVGAGI. The CDR3 runs 13 residues.

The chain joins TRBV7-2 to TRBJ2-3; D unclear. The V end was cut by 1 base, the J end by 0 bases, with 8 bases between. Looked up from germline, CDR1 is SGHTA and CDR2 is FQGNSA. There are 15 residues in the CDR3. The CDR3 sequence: CASSLGAKSTDTQYF. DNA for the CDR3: TGTGCCAGCAGCTTAGGAGCGAAGAGCACAGATACGCAGTATTTT.

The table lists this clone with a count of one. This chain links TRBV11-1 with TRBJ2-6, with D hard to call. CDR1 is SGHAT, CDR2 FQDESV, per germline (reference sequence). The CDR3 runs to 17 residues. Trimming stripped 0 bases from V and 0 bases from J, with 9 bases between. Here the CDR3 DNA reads TGTGCCAGCAGCTTAGCGTTCGCCAGCTCTGGGGCCAACGTCCTGACTTTC. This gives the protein CASSLAFASSGANVLTF.

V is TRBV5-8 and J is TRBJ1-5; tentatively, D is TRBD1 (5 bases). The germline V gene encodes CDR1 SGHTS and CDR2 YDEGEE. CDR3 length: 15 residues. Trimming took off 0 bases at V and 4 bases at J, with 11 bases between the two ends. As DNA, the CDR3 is TGTGCCAGCAGCTTGGTGAGCCAGGGTAATCAGCCCCAGCATTTT. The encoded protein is CASSLVSQGNQPQHF.

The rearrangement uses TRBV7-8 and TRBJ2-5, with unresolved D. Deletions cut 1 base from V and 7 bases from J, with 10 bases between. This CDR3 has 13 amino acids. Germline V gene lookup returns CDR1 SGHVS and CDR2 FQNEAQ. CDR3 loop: CASSLGVSGTQYF. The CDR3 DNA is TGTGCCAGCAGCTTAGGGGTGTCGGGGACCCAGTACTTC.

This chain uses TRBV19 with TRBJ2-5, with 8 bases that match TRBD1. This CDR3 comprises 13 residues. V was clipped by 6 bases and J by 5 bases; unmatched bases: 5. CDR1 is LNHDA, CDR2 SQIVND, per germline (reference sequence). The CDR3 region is CASRTGEGETQYF. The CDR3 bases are TGTGCCAGTAGGACAGGGGAAGGCGAGACCCAGTACTTC.

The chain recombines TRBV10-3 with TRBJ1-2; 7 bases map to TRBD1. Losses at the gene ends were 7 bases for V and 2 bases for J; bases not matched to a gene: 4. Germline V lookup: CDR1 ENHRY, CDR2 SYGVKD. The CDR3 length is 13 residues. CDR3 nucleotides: TGTGCCATCACCCCGACAGGGAACTATGGCTACACCTTC. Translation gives CAITPTGNYGYTF.